In this sample, the clone carrying this T cell receptor (beta chain) turned up a few times. Trimming at V came to 1 base and at J to 5 bases, leaving 4 bases not matched to a gene. Per the germline V gene, CDR1 is LNHDA and CDR2 is SQIVND (reference sequence). The CDR3 is 14 amino acids. This specimen belongs to a study of control samples from healthy donors and cancer patients. Assay: immunoSEQ multiplex PCR; the TCRdb copy retains only in-frame clones and omits some. The sample shows thousands of clones, 70% to 90% of them seen only once. The clonotype originates from a female donor with lung cancer. The chain joins TRBV19 to TRBJ1-2; 7 nucleotides match TRBD1. The sequenced material came from formalin-fixed, paraffin-embedded tissue. The chain's CDR3 is CASSIAPGGYGYTF. CDR3 DNA: TGTGCCAGTAGTATAGCTCCAGGGGGATATGGCTACACCTTC.